The sequence of this TCR beta chain was determined in a study of blood T cell repertoires in COVID-19. Across the whole study: T cells, B-cell-depleted T cells, or PBMCs provided the cDNA or gDNA that served as material.

J lost 2 bases, V lost 3 bases, and 4 bases had no gene match. The CDR3 loop spans 15 amino acids. In germline, CDR1 is KGHSH, CDR2 LQKENI. This clone was recorded only once. Produced via immunoSEQ multiplex PCR; TCRdb's table is partial and in-frame only. The table records around 230,000 clones, 86% of them present only once. The chain recombines TRBV18 with TRBJ1-2; 9 nucleotides match TRBD1. The receptor comes from a woman aged 40-49 years with acute COVID-19. The sample taken for sequencing was PBMCs or T cells enriched from blood (not recorded which). CDR3 loop: CASSPKGTGNYGYTF. The CDR3 DNA reads as TGTGCCAGCTCACCGAAAGGGACAGGGAACTATGGCTACACCTTC.